The subject of this entry is one T cell receptor beta chain. This sample is part of a study of blood T cell repertoires in COVID-19. The overall study: Nucleic acid was either cDNA or gDNA, and it came from T cells, B-cell-depleted T cells, or PBMCs.

Original methodology: Estimation of nucleated cell counts relied on the amplification of reference gene primers. Here immunoSEQ multiplex PCR was the method, and the copy in TCRdb shows in-frame clones only, minus some. V and J calls and clone size are copied from that table; D and trimming were computed from the DNA. In the table there are 120,000 to 150,000 clones, about 89% of which are singletons. This CDR3 contains 16 residues. V was clipped by 2 bases and J by 5 bases; unmatched bases: 11. The germline gives CDR1 SGDLS, CDR2 YYNGEE. This TCR came from a man aged 45-65 years who had recovered from COVID-19. The sequencing sample was made of peripheral blood. This chain uses TRBV9 with TRBJ2-7; 9 bases line up with TRBD1. The CDR3 DNA reads TGTGCCAGCAGCGTTCTACCGGGACAGGGAACGGACGAGCAGTACTTC. Residues: CASSVLPGQGTDEQYF. Looking up the rest from reference TRBV9 and TRBJ2-7 gives the full variable domain: DSGVTQTPKHLITATGQRVTLRCSPRSGDLSVYWYQQSLDQGLQFLIQYYNGEERAKGNILERFSAQQFPDLHSELNLSSLELGDSALYFCASSVLPGQGTDEQYFGPGTRLTVT.